The rows below give T cell receptor beta chains drawn from one sample of a study of T cell repertoires in aging, cancer and after chemotherapy. TCRdb reprocessed the multiplex PCR reads via MiXCR and lists one record per CDR3 protein. The sample has around 2,400 distinct CDR3 sequences; approximately 51% are singletons. Sequenced sample: blood. The receptors were gathered from a human donor with a blood cancer. Each CDR3 is given with its conserved first and last residue. D genes are given only for firm matches. Clone size appears in some rows only: once, few, many, or a class for an expanded clone.

J gene: TRBJ2-7
clone size: NA
V gene: TRBV7-2
D gene: TRBD2
CDR3 DNA: TGTGCCAGCAGCTCCAGACTAGCGGGGGGCGTTAGCTCCTACAATGAGCAGTACTTC
CDR3 protein: CASSSRLAGGVSSYNEQYF

J gene: TRBJ2-7
clone size: NA
V gene: TRBV19
D gene: NA
CDR3 DNA: TGTGCCAGTAGCAGGACAGAGGAGGAGCAGTACTTC
CDR3 protein: CASSRTEEEQYF

J gene: TRBJ2-3
clone size: NA
V gene: TRBV5-6
D gene: TRBD2
CDR3 DNA: TGTGACAGCAGCGCAGCGACTAGCGGACCCACAGATACGCAGTATTTT
CDR3 protein: CDSSAATSGPTDTQYF

J gene: TRBJ2-7
clone size: large
V gene: TRBV6-5
D gene: NA
CDR3 DNA: TGTGCCAGCAGGGAAGGGAGTTCCTACGAGCAGTACTTC
CDR3 protein: CASREGSSYEQYF

J gene: TRBJ2-1
clone size: NA
V gene: TRBV7-6
D gene: NA
CDR3 DNA: TGTGCCAGCAGCCCGGCCGGCCAGGCGCACAATGAGCAGTTCTTC
CDR3 protein: CASSPAGQAHNEQFF

J gene: TRBJ1-1
clone size: once
V gene: TRBV6-2/TRBV6-3
D gene: NA
CDR3 DNA: TGTGCCAGCAGTTACCTGGGGCCGGGGTCGAGATTATTTCCTGAAGCTTTCTTT
CDR3 protein: CASSYLGPGSRLFPEAFF

J gene: TRBJ1-5
clone size: few
V gene: TRBV12-3/TRBV12-4
D gene: TRBD1
CDR3 DNA: TGTGCCAGCAGTGACAGGGGGGATAGCAATCAGCCCCAGCATTTT
CDR3 protein: CASSDRGDSNQPQHF

J gene: TRBJ1-2
clone size: NA
V gene: TRBV15
D gene: TRBD1
CDR3 DNA: TGTGCCACCAGCACGGGACAGGGCCAATATGGCTACACCTTC
CDR3 protein: CATSTGQGQYGYTF

J gene: TRBJ1-2
clone size: NA
V gene: TRBV5-4
D gene: TRBD1
CDR3 DNA: TGTGCCAGCAGCTTACAGGGGACGGGTTATGGCTACACCTTC
CDR3 protein: CASSLQGTGYGYTF

J gene: TRBJ2-1
clone size: large
V gene: TRBV6-5
D gene: TRBD2
CDR3 DNA: TGTGCCAGCAGCCTCTTCTACCCGCCAACTAGCGGGGACAATGAGCAGTTCTTC
CDR3 protein: CASSLFYPPTSGDNEQFF

J gene: TRBJ2-3
clone size: NA
V gene: TRBV6-5
D gene: NA
CDR3 DNA: TGTGCCAGAAGTGGGCAGGGCACAGATACGCAGTATTTT
CDR3 protein: CARSGQGTDTQYF

J gene: TRBJ2-3
clone size: few
V gene: TRBV6-6
D gene: TRBD2
CDR3 DNA: TGTGCCAGCAGACCCCTAGCGGGGATCACAGATACGCAGTATTTT
CDR3 protein: CASRPLAGITDTQYF

J gene: TRBJ1-5
clone size: NA
V gene: TRBV6-1
D gene: NA
CDR3 DNA: TGTGCCGCCAGAAGAGGGGCTACTGGAGGTCAGCCCAAGCATTTT
CDR3 protein: CAARRGATGGQPKHF

J gene: TRBJ1-5
clone size: NA
V gene: TRBV7-2
D gene: NA
CDR3 DNA: TGTGCCAGCAGCTTAACTGGGTACAATCAGCCCCAGCATTTT
CDR3 protein: CASSLTGYNQPQHF

J gene: TRBJ1-2
clone size: large
V gene: TRBV6-5
D gene: TRBD1
CDR3 DNA: TGTGCCAGCAGTTTTACCTGGACAGGCTCTAACTATGGCTACACCTTC
CDR3 protein: CASSFTWTGSNYGYTF

J gene: TRBJ2-1
clone size: NA
V gene: TRBV6-5
D gene: NA
CDR3 DNA: TGTGCCAGCAGTTTGGAAAGGATTTCGGTCAGGGAGCAGTTCTTC
CDR3 protein: CASSLERISVREQFF

J gene: TRBJ2-2
clone size: NA
V gene: TRBV7-6
D gene: NA
CDR3 DNA: TGTGCCAGCAGCCCCCGCCCCACCAGGGAGCTGTTTTTT
CDR3 protein: CASSPRPTRELFF

J gene: TRBJ2-3
clone size: once
V gene: TRBV20-1
D gene: NA
CDR3 DNA: TGCAGTGCTAGAGATCTCAGTAGCACAGATACGCAGTATTTT
CDR3 protein: CSARDLSSTDTQYF

J gene: TRBJ2-7
clone size: NA
V gene: TRBV5-4
D gene: TRBD2
CDR3 DNA: TGTGCCAGCAGCCCCCCCGGGAGGCGGGTCTACGAGCAGTACTTC
CDR3 protein: CASSPPGRRVYEQYF

J gene: TRBJ2-7
clone size: medium-sized
V gene: TRBV5-6
D gene: TRBD2
CDR3 DNA: TGTGCCAGCAGCTGGCGGGAGGGCGGCTACGAGCAGTACTTC
CDR3 protein: CASSWREGGYEQYF

J gene: TRBJ2-6
clone size: few
V gene: TRBV5-5
D gene: NA
CDR3 DNA: TGTGCCAGCAGCATTAGGGTGACAGTCTCTGGGGCCAACGTCCTGACTTTC
CDR3 protein: CASSIRVTVSGANVLTF

J gene: TRBJ2-2
clone size: once
V gene: TRBV7-2
D gene: TRBD1
CDR3 DNA: TGTGCCAGCAGCCAAATCACAGGGGCTAACGGGGAGCTGTTTTTT
CDR3 protein: CASSQITGANGELFF

J gene: TRBJ2-7
clone size: NA
V gene: TRBV15
D gene: NA
CDR3 DNA: TGTGCCACCAGCACAAGGACAGCGACGGGAGTCGACGAGCAGTACTTC
CDR3 protein: CATSTRTATGVDEQYF

J gene: TRBJ2-5
clone size: large
V gene: TRBV5-6
D gene: NA
CDR3 DNA: TGTGCCAGCAGCTGGACCGACGTCCAAGAGACCCAGTACTTC
CDR3 protein: CASSWTDVQETQYF

J gene: TRBJ2-5
clone size: few
V gene: TRBV12-3/TRBV12-4
D gene: TRBD1
CDR3 DNA: TGTGCCAGCACCCCAGGGGGCTTAAAAGAGACCCAGTACTTC
CDR3 protein: CASTPGGLKETQYF

J gene: TRBJ2-1
clone size: NA
V gene: TRBV12-3/TRBV12-4
D gene: TRBD1
CDR3 DNA: TGTGCCAGCAGTTTAGGGGACAGCTCCTACAATGAGCAGTTCTTC
CDR3 protein: CASSLGDSSYNEQFF

J gene: TRBJ1-6
clone size: NA
V gene: TRBV27
D gene: NA
CDR3 DNA: TGTGCCAGCAGGGAGGGGAGCTCCTATAATTCACCCCTCCACTTT
CDR3 protein: CASREGSSYNSPLHF

J gene: TRBJ1-5
clone size: few
V gene: TRBV29-1
D gene: TRBD1
CDR3 DNA: TGCAGCGTTGCACAGGGGGCGGATCAGCCCCAGCATTTT
CDR3 protein: CSVAQGADQPQHF

J gene: TRBJ2-1
clone size: few
V gene: TRBV27
D gene: TRBD1
CDR3 DNA: TGTGCCAGCAGGGGGGACAGTGACCGCTCCTACAATGAGCAGTTCTTC
CDR3 protein: CASRGDSDRSYNEQFF

J gene: TRBJ2-1
clone size: few
V gene: TRBV6-2/TRBV6-3
D gene: NA
CDR3 DNA: TGTGCCAGCAGCCAGTTGCGAGGGTTATACAATGAGCAGTTCTTC
CDR3 protein: CASSQLRGLYNEQFF

J gene: TRBJ2-2
clone size: NA
V gene: TRBV10-3
D gene: NA
CDR3 DNA: TGTGCCGCCCGGGACACTTCCACCGGGGAGCTGTTTTTT
CDR3 protein: CAARDTSTGELFF

J gene: TRBJ2-1
clone size: few
V gene: TRBV29-1
D gene: TRBD2
CDR3 DNA: TGCAGCGCCCGACTAGCGGGAGGGCCTGGAGACAATGAGCAGTTCTTC
CDR3 protein: CSARLAGGPGDNEQFF

J gene: TRBJ1-4
clone size: NA
V gene: TRBV6-5
D gene: TRBD1
CDR3 DNA: TGTGCCAGCAGCAGACAGGGGAGTAATGAAAAACTGTTTTTT
CDR3 protein: CASSRQGSNEKLFF

J gene: TRBJ1-1
clone size: NA
V gene: TRBV12-3/TRBV12-4
D gene: NA
CDR3 DNA: TGTGCCAGCATGGCAGGGCTGGGCTCTGAAGCTTTCTTT
CDR3 protein: CASMAGLGSEAFF

J gene: TRBJ1-2
clone size: NA
V gene: TRBV15
D gene: TRBD1
CDR3 DNA: TGTGCCACCAGCAGAGCAGGGGGATCAGGGGGCTACACCTTC
CDR3 protein: CATSRAGGSGGYTF

J gene: TRBJ2-3
clone size: few
V gene: TRBV10-3
D gene: NA
CDR3 DNA: TGTGCCATAAGGGACGCCTTCACAGATACGCAGTATTTT
CDR3 protein: CAIRDAFTDTQYF

J gene: TRBJ2-3
clone size: few
V gene: TRBV5-6
D gene: TRBD2
CDR3 DNA: TGTGCCAGCAGCTGGGGAGGGCGCACAGATACGCAGTATTTT
CDR3 protein: CASSWGGRTDTQYF

J gene: TRBJ1-1
clone size: NA
V gene: TRBV6-5
D gene: NA
CDR3 DNA: TGTGCCAGCAGTTACCCGTACGTGCACACTGAAGCTTTCTTT
CDR3 protein: CASSYPYVHTEAFF

J gene: TRBJ2-5
clone size: NA
V gene: TRBV7-2
D gene: TRBD1
CDR3 DNA: TGTGCCAGCACCTCTGACAGGGTCATACAGACCCAGTACTTC
CDR3 protein: CASTSDRVIQTQYF

J gene: TRBJ2-1
clone size: once
V gene: TRBV20-1
D gene: NA
CDR3 DNA: TGCAGTGCTAGTCCCCGATTCGGGTCGCAGTTCTTC
CDR3 protein: CSASPRFGSQFF

J gene: TRBJ2-3
clone size: NA
V gene: TRBV15
D gene: NA
CDR3 DNA: TGTGCCACCAGCAGAGGGCTAGCCCCAGATACGCAGTATTTT
CDR3 protein: CATSRGLAPDTQYF

J gene: TRBJ2-2
clone size: medium-sized
V gene: TRBV6-5
D gene: TRBD2
CDR3 DNA: TGTGCCAGCAGTCCCATTCAGGGAGGGGCCGGGGAGCTGTTTTTT
CDR3 protein: CASSPIQGGAGELFF

J gene: TRBJ2-7
clone size: NA
V gene: TRBV27
D gene: TRBD2
CDR3 DNA: TGTGACAGCAGTCCATTGCGACTAGCGGGAGGGTACGAGCAGTACTTC
CDR3 protein: CDSSPLRLAGGYEQYF

J gene: TRBJ1-5
clone size: NA
V gene: TRBV12-3/TRBV12-4
D gene: TRBD1
CDR3 DNA: TGTGCCAGCAGTCTAACAGGGGCGAGCAATCAGCCCCAGCATTTT
CDR3 protein: CASSLTGASNQPQHF

J gene: TRBJ2-3
clone size: NA
V gene: TRBV12-3/TRBV12-4
D gene: TRBD2
CDR3 DNA: TGTGCCAGTAGTCCGGCTAGCGGGAACACTTGGGGAGATACGCAGTATTTT
CDR3 protein: CASSPASGNTWGDTQYF

J gene: TRBJ2-7
clone size: NA
V gene: TRBV20-1
D gene: TRBD2
CDR3 DNA: TGCAGTGCTAGACCTACTAGCGGGTCTTCCTACGAGCAGTACTTC
CDR3 protein: CSARPTSGSSYEQYF

J gene: TRBJ1-2
clone size: NA
V gene: TRBV12-3/TRBV12-4
D gene: NA
CDR3 DNA: TGTGCCAGAAGTGGGGGGAGGACTAACTATGGCTACACCTTC
CDR3 protein: CARSGGRTNYGYTF